This TCR beta chain stems from a study of Graves' ophthalmopathy and Graves' hyperthyroidism. Findings and limits, study-wide: Detected in blood as well were most expanded thyroid clonotypes with frequency above 0.001.

This clonotype was detected many times. Its antigen is undetermined. RNA transcripts yielded amplified TCR beta CDR3 regions. Second-round multiplex PCR came after a first-round RT-PCR that employed HTBI primers. TCRdb reprocessed the multiplex PCR reads with MiXCR, giving one entry per CDR3 protein. The sample lists 450,000 to 600,000 distinct CDR3 sequences, about 40% seen once, with roughly 4.5% in the top ten. Deletions cut 4 bases from V and 6 bases from J, with 10 bases between. The CDR3 runs 12 residues. CDR1 is SGHKS, CDR2 YYEKEE, per germline (reference sequence). The rearrangement links TRBV5-5 to TRBJ1-1; D remains ambiguous. This TCR derives from an adult man with Graves' hyperthyroidism. Sequenced sample: peripheral blood or thyroid tissue (not recorded which). In nucleotides, the CDR3 is TGTGCCAGCAGCGCCGTCGCACCTGAAGCTTTCTTT. Amino acids: CASSAVAPEAFF.